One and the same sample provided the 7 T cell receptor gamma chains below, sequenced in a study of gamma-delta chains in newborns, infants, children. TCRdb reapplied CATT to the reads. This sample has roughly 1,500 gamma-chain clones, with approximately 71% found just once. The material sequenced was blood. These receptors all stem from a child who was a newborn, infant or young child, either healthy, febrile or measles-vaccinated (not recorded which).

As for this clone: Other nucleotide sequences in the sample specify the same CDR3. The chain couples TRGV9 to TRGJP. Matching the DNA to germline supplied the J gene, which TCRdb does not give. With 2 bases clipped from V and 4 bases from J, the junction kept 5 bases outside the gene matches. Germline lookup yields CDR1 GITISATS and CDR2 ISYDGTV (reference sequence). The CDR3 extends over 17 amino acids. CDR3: CALWEAPQELGKKIKVF. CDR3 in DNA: TGTGCCTTGTGGGAGGCCCCACAAGAGTTGGGCAAAAAAATCAAGGTATTT.

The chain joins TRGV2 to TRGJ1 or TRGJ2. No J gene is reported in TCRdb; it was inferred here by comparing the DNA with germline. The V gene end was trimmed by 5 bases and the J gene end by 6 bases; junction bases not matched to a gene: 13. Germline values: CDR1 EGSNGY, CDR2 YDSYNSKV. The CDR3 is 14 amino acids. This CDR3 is CATWAQIRVYKKLF. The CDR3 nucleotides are TGTGCCACCTGGGCACAAATCCGGGTTTATAAGAAACTCTTT.

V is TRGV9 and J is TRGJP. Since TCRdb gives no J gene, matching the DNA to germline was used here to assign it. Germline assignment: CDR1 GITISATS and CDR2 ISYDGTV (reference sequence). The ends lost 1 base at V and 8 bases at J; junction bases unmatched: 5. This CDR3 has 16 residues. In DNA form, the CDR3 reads TGTGCCTTGTGGGAGGTATGGAAGTTGGGCAAAAAAATCAAGGTATTT. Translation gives CALWEVWKLGKKIKVF.

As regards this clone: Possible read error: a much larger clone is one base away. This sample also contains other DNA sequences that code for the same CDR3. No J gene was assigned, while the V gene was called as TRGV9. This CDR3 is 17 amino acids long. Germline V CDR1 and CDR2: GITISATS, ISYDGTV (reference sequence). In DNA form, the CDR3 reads TGTGCCTTGTGGGAGGTGTCCGGAGAGTTGGGCAAAAAAATAAAGGTATTT. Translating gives CALWEVSGELGKKIKVF.

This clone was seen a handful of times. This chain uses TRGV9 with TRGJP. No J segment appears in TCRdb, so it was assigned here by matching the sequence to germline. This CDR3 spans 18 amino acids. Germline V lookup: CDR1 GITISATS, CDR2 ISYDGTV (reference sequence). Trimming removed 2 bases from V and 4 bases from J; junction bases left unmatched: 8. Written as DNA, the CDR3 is TGTGCCTTGTGGGAGGCAACCATTCAAGAGTTGGGCAAAAAAATCAAGGTATTT. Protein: CALWEATIQELGKKIKVF.

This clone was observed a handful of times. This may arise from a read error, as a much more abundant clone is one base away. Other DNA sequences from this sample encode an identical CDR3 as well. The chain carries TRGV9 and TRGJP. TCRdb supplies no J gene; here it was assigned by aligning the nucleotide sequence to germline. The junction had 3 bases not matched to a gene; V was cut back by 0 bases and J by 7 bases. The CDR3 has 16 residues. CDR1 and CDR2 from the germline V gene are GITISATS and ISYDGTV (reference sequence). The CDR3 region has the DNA TGTGCCTTGTGGGAGGTGCGCGAGTTGGGCAAAAAAATCAAGGTATTT. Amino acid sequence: CALWEVRELGKKIKVF.

DNA of the CDR3: TGTGCCTTGTGGGAGGCTGAGAAAGAGTTGGGCAAAAAAATCAAGGTATTT. Amino acid sequence: CALWEAEKELGKKIKVF. The chain has TRGV9 and TRGJP. No J segment appears in TCRdb, so it was assigned here by matching the sequence to germline. The V gene end was trimmed by 2 bases and the J gene end by 5 bases; junction bases not matched to a gene: 6. This CDR3 has 17 amino acids. Looked up from germline, CDR1 is GITISATS and CDR2 is ISYDGTV (reference sequence).